This T cell receptor (beta chain) was recorded in a study of T cell repertoires in cytomegalovirus infection. Regarding the study as a whole: Predominance within the ex vivo response was attributable to HLA-C-restricted CMV-specific TCR beta clonotypes.

TCRdb recomputed calls from the reads with MiXCR, one row per CDR3 protein. This table holds 300,000 or so distinct CDR3 sequences, under 30% found once. Comments on this clonotype: Its antigen is as yet unknown.

The source material was PBMCs. This clonotype was obtained from a human donor in good health (CMV status not recorded). Some clones in this sample may be carry-over from other donors' samples.

CDR3 DNA sequence: TGTGCCAGTAGTGCCTTACTAGCGACCTACAATGAGCAGTTCTTC. This encodes CASSALLATYNEQFF. V usage is TRBV19 and J usage is TRBJ2-1; 7 bases are shared with TRBD2. Germline lookup yields CDR1 LNHDA and CDR2 SQIVND (reference sequence). The V and J ends lost 5 bases and 2 bases, in that order; junction bases with no gene match: 6. The CDR3 has 15 residues.